Below are 32 T cell receptor beta chains sequenced from a single sample in a study of blood T cell repertoires in COVID-19. Repertoires were generated with immunoSEQ multiplex PCR, while TCRdb's copy carries only in-frame clones and drops some. This sample has 140,000 to 150,000 clones, with 70% to 80% found just once. Specimen: peripheral blood. Every receptor here comes from a man aged 50 to 59 with acute or convalescent COVID-19.

The CDR3 sequence is CASSLYEGGGYTF. The CDR3 DNA sequence: TGCGCCAGCAGCTTGTATGAAGGAGGTGGCTACACCTTC. J is TRBJ1-2 and V is TRBV5-1; D unclear. This CDR3 has 13 residues. Germline CDR1 and CDR2: SGHRS and YFSETQ. Between the trimmed V and J ends, which lost 1 base and 7 bases, there was a span of 11 bases.

The V and J genes are TRBV9 and TRBJ2-1, with D tentatively TRBD1 (5 bases). In germline, CDR1 is SGDLS, CDR2 YYNGEE. This CDR3 contains 17 residues. The V gene lost 0 bases and the J gene lost 0 bases, with 13 bases spanning the gap. The CDR3, as DNA: TGTGCCAGCAGCGTAGATGTAGGGGATAGCTCCTACAATGAGCAGTTCTTC. Translated, it gives CASSVDVGDSSYNEQFF.

The table lists this clone with a few counts. The chain uses TRBV30 and TRBJ1-5; D might be TRBD1 (5 bases). Germline CDR1 and CDR2: GTSNPN and SVGIG (reference sequence). Trimming cost V 3 bases and J 2 bases, with 14 bases left between them. This CDR3 comprises 15 residues. The CDR3 DNA follows: TGTGCCTGGAGCCAGGGTAGCTGGGGCAATCAGCCCCAGCATTTT. It encodes CAWSQGSWGNQPQHF.

The chain employs TRBV21-1 and TRBJ2-2; the DNA was not compared with TRBD1, the D call given in the table. TRBV21-1 is recorded as a pseudogene. The CDR3 is 14 residues long. The CDR3 DNA follows: TGTGCCAGCAGCAAAGCCAGGGATTCGGGGGAGCTGTTTTTT. Its translation is CASSKARDSGELFF.

This sequence joins TRBV6-1 and TRBJ2-5, with D possibly being TRBD2 (6 bases). V was shortened by 2 bases and J by 2 bases, with 12 bases between the two germline ends. Germline V lookup: CDR1 MNHNS, CDR2 SASEGT. The CDR3 totals 15 residues. The CDR3 sequence: CASSETWTTQETQYF. CDR3 coding DNA: TGTGCCAGCAGTGAAACCTGGACTACTCAAGAGACCCAGTACTTC.

This chain links TRBV7-6 with TRBJ2-5; no definite D call. The CDR3 covers 15 residues. CDR1 is SGHVS and CDR2 is FNYEAQ in the germline V gene. V was trimmed by 4 bases and J by 1 base, leaving 13 bases between them. The CDR3, as DNA: TGTGCCAGCAGCTACATCGCGGATTTCCAAGAGACCCAGTACTTC. Amino acids: CASSYIADFQETQYF.

The chain links TRBV2 to TRBJ1-2; 7 positions match TRBD1. This CDR3 has 13 residues. The trim removed 5 bases at V and 8 bases at J, leaving 8 bases unmatched. CDR1 and CDR2 from the germline V gene are SNHLY and FYNNEI. The DNA of the CDR3 is TGTGCCAGCAGTCCCGAACAGGGGAACGGCTACACCTTC. Protein sequence: CASSPEQGNGYTF.

V and J are TRBV12-3 or TRBV12-4 and TRBJ2-2; no definite D call. Trimming pared 4 bases from V and 6 bases from J, leaving 9 bases between. There are 13 residues in the CDR3. The CDR3 protein is CASSYLSAGELFF. As DNA, the CDR3 is TGTGCCAGCAGTTATCTCTCGGCCGGGGAGCTGTTTTTT.

The genes are TRBV18 and TRBJ2-5; maybe TRBD1 (6 bases). Looked up from germline, CDR1 is KGHSH and CDR2 is LQKENI. V lost 2 bases and J lost 4, with 20 bases in between. The CDR3 contains 17 residues. CDR3 nucleotide sequence: TGTGCCAGCTCACCAAACTTACAGGGTCTTAAGCCAGAGACCCAGTACTTC. It translates to CASSPNLQGLKPETQYF.

The chain couples TRBV29-1 to TRBJ2-2; 10 bases fit TRBD1. The V gene end was trimmed by 4 bases and the J gene end by 4 bases; junction bases not matched to a gene: 9. CDR1 and CDR2 (germline): SQVTM, ANQGSEA. The CDR3 covers 16 residues. The CDR3 nucleotides are TGCAGCGTTGGACAGGGGGCGAAGACTGGCACCGGGGAGCTGTTTTTT. Its translation: CSVGQGAKTGTGELFF.

The rearrangement uses TRBV11-2 and TRBJ2-2; the match to TRBD2 covers 14 bases. Trimming removed 5 bases from V and 0 bases from J; junction bases left unmatched: 5. Per germline, CDR1 SGHAT and CDR2 FQNNGV. The CDR3 runs 18 residues. The CDR3 DNA reads as TGTGCCAGCAGCGTGACTAGCGGGGGGGTCGCGAACACCGGGGAGCTGTTTTTT. Its translation is CASSVTSGGVANTGELFF.

The J gene is TRBJ1-2, the V gene TRBV9; TRBD1 matches at 9 bases. CDR1 is SGDLS and CDR2 is YYNGEE in the germline V gene. This CDR3 contains 14 residues. With 1 base clipped from V and 5 bases from J, the junction kept 3 bases outside the gene matches. The CDR3 DNA follows: TGTGCCAGCAGCGTAAGACAGGGGGAGTATGGCTACACCTTC. Translating gives CASSVRQGEYGYTF.

The table lists this clone with a count of one. The rearrangement joins TRBV6-5 to TRBJ2-7, with 9 bases lining up with TRBD1. J was trimmed by 6 bases and V by 0 bases; bases with no gene match: 6. The CDR3 has 15 residues. Looked up from germline, CDR1 is MNHEY and CDR2 is SVGAGI. The CDR3 coding sequence is TGTGCCAGCAGTTACTCCGGGACAGGGCCCCTCGAGCAGTACTTC. Translated: CASSYSGTGPLEQYF.

The J gene is TRBJ2-2, the V gene TRBV11-3; 10 bases match TRBD1. Germline lookup yields CDR1 SGHNT and CDR2 YENEEA. The V and J ends lost 4 bases and 5 bases, in that order; junction bases with no gene match: 10. The CDR3 consists of 17 residues. The CDR3 DNA is TGTGCCAGCAGCTCCCCTTACGACAGGGGGCGAACCGGGGAGCTGTTTTTT. This sequence encodes CASSSPYDRGRTGELFF.

The chain employs TRBV18 and TRBJ2-2; 7 positions match TRBD1. The CDR3 is 14 amino acids. The germline CDR1 and CDR2 sequences are KGHSH and LQKENI. V was clipped by 4 bases and J by 6 bases; unmatched bases: 5. CDR3 region: CASSRSQGAGELFF. As DNA, the CDR3 is TGTGCCAGCTCACGATCCCAGGGGGCCGGGGAGCTGTTTTTT.

The V gene is TRBV19, the J gene TRBJ2-1; 13 positions match TRBD2. The CDR3 runs to 15 residues. Germline assignment: CDR1 LNHDA and CDR2 SQIVND (reference sequence). V lost 4 bases, J lost 6 bases, and 3 bases stayed unmatched. The CDR3 sequence is CASSTTSGGSNEQFF. CDR3 DNA: TGTGCCAGTAGTACGACTAGCGGGGGGTCCAATGAGCAGTTCTTC.

The chain couples TRBV4-1 to TRBJ2-1; TRBD2 aligns across 7 bases. The V gene end was trimmed by 0 bases and the J gene end by 6 bases; junction bases not matched to a gene: 5. The CDR3 totals 15 residues. Germline V gene lookup returns CDR1 MGHRA and CDR2 YSYEKL. The CDR3 here is CASSQEVRTSNEQFF. In DNA, the CDR3 is TGCGCCAGCAGCCAAGAAGTAAGGACTAGCAATGAGCAGTTCTTC.

The V and J genes are TRBV25-1 and TRBJ2-3, with D tentatively TRBD2 (6 bases). V gave up 4 bases and J gave up 2 bases, with 10 bases separating them. Germline CDR1 and CDR2: MGHDK and SYGVNS. The CDR3 contains 14 residues. CDR3 residues: CASSGGTATDTQYF. The CDR3 DNA reads TGTGCCAGCAGTGGAGGGACTGCCACAGATACGCAGTATTTT.

The V gene is TRBV6-4, the J gene TRBJ1-2; TRBD1 aligns across 8 bases. The CDR3 runs 12 residues. Looked up from germline, CDR1 is MRHNA and CDR2 is SNTAGT. Trimming took 7 bases from V and 4 from J; bases not matched to a gene: 2. This CDR3 is CASKGTGYGYTF. As DNA, the CDR3 is TGTGCCAGCAAGGGGACAGGCTATGGCTACACCTTC.

The V and J genes are TRBV2 and TRBJ2-2; 10 bases are shared with TRBD2. Trimming took 5 bases from V and 6 from J; bases not matched to a gene: 3. The CDR3 runs 14 residues. Germline CDR1 is SNHLY and CDR2 is FYNNEI. The CDR3 DNA reads as TGTGCCAGCAGTAGCGGGGGGGCGGCCGGGGAGCTGTTTTTT. Translation gives CASSSGGAAGELFF.

CDR3 sequence reads: CASSYGQYGYTF. CDR3 coding DNA: TGTGCCAGCAGTTATGGACAGTATGGCTACACCTTC. The V gene is TRBV12-3 or TRBV12-4, the J gene TRBJ1-2; TRBD1 might be the D (6 bases). CDR3 length: 12 amino acids. The V gene lost 4 bases and the J gene lost 5 bases, with 8 bases spanning the gap.

CDR3 bases: TGTGCCAGCAGTGAATGGTCAGATTATGGCTACACCTTC. Its protein product is CASSEWSDYGYTF. V is TRBV6-1 and J is TRBJ1-2; unclear D gene. V was clipped by 2 bases and J by 5 bases, with 9 bases between them. From germline, CDR1 is MNHNS and CDR2 SASEGT. CDR3 length equals 13 residues.

The V gene is TRBV5-1, the J gene TRBJ1-1; 7 bases map to TRBD1. Germline V gives CDR1 SGHRS, CDR2 YFSETQ. This CDR3 has 17 amino acids. V shed 0 bases, J shed 5 bases, and the junction held 13 bases outside the gene matches. CDR3 sequence: CASSLAVTGARGTEAFF. DNA of the CDR3: TGCGCCAGCAGCTTGGCAGTCACAGGGGCGAGGGGAACTGAAGCTTTCTTT.

This chain uses TRBV5-6 with TRBJ1-5; 8 bases line up with TRBD1. This CDR3 is built from 15 residues. Germline CDR1 SGHDT, CDR2 YYEEEE. After removal of 4 bases from V and 4 bases from J, the junction contained 7 bases not matched to a gene. As DNA, the CDR3 is TGTGCCAGCAGCCGCACGGACAGGGAGAATCAGCCCCAGCATTTT. Protein product: CASSRTDRENQPQHF.

This clone was observed a few times. The rearrangement joins TRBV18 to TRBJ2-2; 8 positions agree with TRBD1. The CDR3 is 14 residues long. Germline V gene lookup returns CDR1 KGHSH and CDR2 LQKENI. The V segment lost 2 bases and the J segment 7 bases; nucleotides outside the gene matches: 3. CDR3 amino acids: CASSPNGQGGELFF. In DNA, the CDR3 is TGTGCCAGCTCACCAAATGGACAGGGCGGGGAGCTGTTTTTT.

The V and J genes are TRBV2 and TRBJ1-1, with D uncertain. This CDR3 is built from 13 residues. Deletions cut 7 bases from V and 2 bases from J, with 11 bases between. Germline V CDR1 and CDR2: SNHLY, FYNNEI. CDR3 protein: CASTAGSNTEAFF. The CDR3 DNA follows: TGTGCCAGCACGGCGGGCAGTAACACTGAAGCTTTCTTT. Filled out from reference TRBV2 and TRBJ1-1, the complete variable domain reads EPEVTQTPSHQVTQMGQEVILRCVPISNHLYFYWYRQILGQKVEFLVSFYNNEISEKSEIFDDQFSVERPDGSNFTLKIRSTKLEDSAMYFCASTAGSNTEAFFGQGTRLTVV.

This rearrangement joins TRBV30 to TRBJ1-5; 10 positions agree with TRBD1. Germline V CDR1 and CDR2: GTSNPN, SVGIG (reference sequence). This CDR3 is 15 amino acids long. Losses at the gene ends were 5 bases for V and 7 bases for J; bases not matched to a gene: 11. The CDR3 is CAWRPGTGERQPQHF. CDR3 bases: TGTGCCTGGCGTCCCGGGACAGGGGAGAGGCAGCCCCAGCATTTT.

This clone has just one count. This sequence joins TRBV10-2 and TRBJ2-1, with TRBD2 matching 12 bases. Trimming at V came to 6 bases and at J to 5 bases, leaving 5 bases not matched to a gene. Looked up from germline, CDR1 is WSHSY and CDR2 is SAAADI. The CDR3 runs to 15 residues. The DNA for the CDR3 is TGCGCCAGCAGAGCACTAGCGGGGGGAAACAATGAGCAGTTCTTC. Protein: CASRALAGGNNEQFF.

This rearrangement joins TRBV29-1 to TRBJ2-1, with 11 positions matching TRBD2. The V gene's germline CDR1 is SQVTM and CDR2 ANQGSEA. V was clipped by 6 bases and J by 8 bases; unmatched bases: 18. The CDR3 extends over 17 amino acids. Here the CDR3 reads CSVKPPLAGGTSDEQFF. CDR3 nucleotide sequence: TGCAGCGTCAAACCCCCTTTAGCGGGGGGGACCTCGGATGAGCAGTTCTTC.

The V call is TRBV7-6, the J call TRBJ1-6; D unresolved. Looked up from germline, CDR1 is SGHVS and CDR2 is FNYEAQ. V shed 2 bases and J shed 9 bases, with 14 bases lying between them. There are 15 residues in the CDR3. The CDR3 here is CASSLSGQASSPLHF. As DNA, the CDR3 is TGTGCCAGCAGCTTAAGTGGGCAGGCCTCTTCACCCCTCCACTTT.

The chain uses TRBV7-6 and TRBJ2-1; the match to TRBD1 covers 9 bases. Germline loops: CDR1 SGHVS, CDR2 FNYEAQ. Losses at the gene ends were 5 bases for V and 14 bases for J; bases not matched to a gene: 10. This CDR3 has 13 amino acids. CDR3 nucleotides: TGTGCCAGCAGCCCATCTAGGACAGGGGTCGAGTTCTTC. This codes for CASSPSRTGVEFF.

This sequence joins TRBV7-8 and TRBJ1-2, with 8 bases identical to TRBD1. This CDR3 has 14 amino acids. Germline V gene lookup returns CDR1 SGHVS and CDR2 FQNEAQ. The trim removed 4 bases at V and 0 bases at J, leaving 1 base unmatched. The CDR3 is CASSSGGTNYGYTF. As DNA, the CDR3 is TGTGCCAGCAGCTCAGGGGGCACTAACTATGGCTACACCTTC.